One and the same sample provided the 25 T cell receptor beta chains below, sequenced in a study of blood T cells in healthy people across ages. A J-beta primer mix and a sample-barcoded 5' primer were used in a second PCR of roughly 7 to 12 cycles. TCRdb re-called the 5' RACE reads with MiXCR, one entry per CDR3 protein. The sample includes some 700,000 distinct CDR3 sequences, 22% of them seen just once. Sequencing was performed on blood. The origin of the receptors is a man in his sixties or seventies in good health.

With respect to this clonotype: One junction end disagrees with the germline gene, perhaps due to a read error. The rearrangement joins TRBV6-6 to TRBJ2-7; D may be TRBD1 (6 bases). Germline-derived CDR1 and CDR2 are MNHNY and SVGAGI (reference sequence). The CDR3 runs to 18 residues. The chain's CDR3 is CACSSLRPIPTGSYEQYF. CDR3 in DNA: TGTGCCTGCAGTTCCCTCAGACCGATCCCTACAGGGAGCTACGAGCAGTACTTC.

This clonotype was counted ten times or more. The V gene is TRBV6-1, the J gene TRBJ1-1; D is perhaps TRBD1 (6 bases). This CDR3 is 14 amino acids long. V lost 7 bases and J 3 bases, leaving 15 bases between the germline ends. CDR1 is MNHNS, CDR2 SASEGT, per germline. The CDR3 nucleotides are TGTGCCAGCAAGCCCGGACAGCGGGACACTGAAGCTTTCTTT. Its protein product is CASKPGQRDTEAFF.

This rearrangement joins TRBV7-2 to TRBJ2-7, with D tentatively TRBD1 or TRBD2 (5 bases each). The V and J ends lost 5 bases and 0 bases respectively, with 14 bases between them. CDR1 is SGHTA, CDR2 FQGNSA, per germline. The CDR3 is 15 amino acids. The CDR3, as DNA: TGTGCCAGCAGCCCCGACAGCGGAGCCTCCTACGAGCAGTACGTC. Encoded protein: CASSPDSGASYEQYV.

This clonotype was detected a few times. This chain joins TRBV5-1 and TRBJ2-7; tentatively, D is TRBD1 (5 bases). Germline V CDR1 and CDR2: SGHRS, YFSETQ. V gave up 0 bases and J gave up 1 base, with 14 bases separating them. The CDR3 spans 16 residues. DNA of the CDR3: TGCGCCAGCAGCTTGGTACCAGGACACACATCCTACGAGCAGTACGTC. Translating it yields CASSLVPGHTSYEQYV.

V usage is TRBV11-2 and J usage is TRBJ2-7, with D perhaps TRBD2 (5 bases). CDR1 and CDR2 (germline): SGHAT, FQNNGV. Trimming pared 0 bases from V and 1 base from J, leaving 10 bases between. This CDR3 has 15 residues. The CDR3 nucleotides read TGTGCCAGCAGCTTAGACCCGGGGTCGTCCTACGAGCAGTACTTC. The encoded protein is CASSLDPGSSYEQYF.

The V call is TRBV3-1, the J call TRBJ2-5; no clear D. TRBJ2-7 explains the end of the DNA better; the J call may be wrong. The CDR3 has 13 residues. Per the germline V gene, CDR1 is LGHDT and CDR2 is YNNKEL (reference sequence). The CDR3 spells CASSQALSYEQYV. The CDR3, as DNA: TGTGCCAGCAGCCAAGCACTTTCCTACGAGCAGTACGTC.

This clonotype has just a few counts. The rearrangement links TRBV12-3 or TRBV12-4 to TRBJ1-1; D is undetermined. The CDR3 length is 13 residues. Trimming left V 7 bases short and J 1 base short, with 10 bases between. The CDR3 sequence is CASKQIENTEAFF. The CDR3 region has the DNA TGTGCCAGCAAGCAGATTGAGAACACTGAAGCTTTCTTT.

The chain carries TRBV20-1 and TRBJ1-4; 9 nucleotides align to TRBD1. CDR1 and CDR2 (germline): DFQATT, SNEGSKA (reference sequence). Germline trimming cut 4 bases from V and 8 bases from J; bases unmatched to any gene: 5. There are 13 residues in the CDR3. The CDR3 DNA sequence: TGCAGTGCTACCGGGACAGGGTACGAAAAACTGTTTTTT. Translation gives CSATGTGYEKLFF.

The gene calls are TRBV10-3 and TRBJ2-1; 9 nucleotides align to TRBD1. The ends lost 8 bases at V and 6 bases at J; junction bases unmatched: 5. The CDR3 sequence is 13 residues long. Germline CDR1 ENHRY, CDR2 SYGVKD. The CDR3 nucleotides read TGTGCCATCGGGGGACAGGGATCCAATGAGCAGTTCTTC. Translated: CAIGGQGSNEQFF.

As for this clonotype: With a much larger clone just one base away, this may be a read error. The chain joins TRBV7-2 to TRBJ1-4, with D tentatively TRBD1 (6 bases). The V and J ends lost 1 base and 13 bases respectively, with 16 bases between them. The CDR3 covers 14 residues. Germline CDR1 reads SGHTA; CDR2 reads FQGNSA. The CDR3 DNA is TGTGCCAGCAGCTTAGGGTGGTTTACAGGGAGACTGTTTTTT. It yields the protein CASSLGWFTGRLFF.

There are a few counts of this clonotype. The chain employs TRBV5-1 and TRBJ1-4, with 12 bases lining up with TRBD1. There are 15 residues in the CDR3. J gave up 9 bases and V 4 bases, and 7 bases lay outside the gene matches. Germline CDR1 is SGHRS and CDR2 is YFSETQ. The CDR3 nucleotides are TGCGCCAGCAGCATAGGGACAGGGGGCCGACAAAAACTGTTTTTT. Protein: CASSIGTGGRQKLFF.

This clonotype was detected only a few times. The rearrangement links TRBV7-9 to TRBJ2-2; TRBD2 might be the D (5 bases). The CDR3 totals 16 residues. V was shortened by 7 bases and J by 1 base, with 16 bases between the two germline ends. CDR1 SEHNR and CDR2 FQNEAQ come from the germline V gene (reference sequence). As DNA, the CDR3 is TGTGCCAGCATCCCGAGGGTCCCTTTGAACACCGGGGAGCTGTTTTTT. It specifies CASIPRVPLNTGELFF.

V gene TRBV5-1 combines with J gene TRBJ1-4, with TRBD1 identical over 11 bases. In germline, CDR1 is SGHRS, CDR2 YFSETQ. V lost 3 bases and J lost 6; bases outside the gene matches: 7. The CDR3 extends over 16 amino acids. CDR3 coding DNA: TGCGCCAGCAGCTCGGAGGACAGGGGGCGCGATGAAAAACTGTTTTTT. This gives the protein CASSSEDRGRDEKLFF.

The table lists this clonotype with a few counts. The V call is TRBV5-1, the J call TRBJ1-4, with 7 bases lining up with TRBD1. The length of the CDR3 is 15 residues. Trimming took 3 bases from V and 5 from J; bases not matched to a gene: 7. Per germline, CDR1 SGHRS and CDR2 YFSETQ. For the CDR3, the DNA is TGCGCCAGCAGCTCGGCGGGACAGCAAAATGAAAAACTGTTTTTT. Encoded protein: CASSSAGQQNEKLFF.

This clonotype has only a few counts. This chain uses TRBV20-1 with TRBJ2-7; D gene ambiguous. CDR3 length equals 11 residues. Trimming pared 7 bases from V and 2 bases from J, leaving 9 bases between. Germline CDR1 and CDR2: DFQATT and SNEGSKA (reference sequence). The CDR3 region is CSGASAYEQYF. The CDR3, as DNA: TGCAGTGGGGCATCGGCCTACGAGCAGTACTTC.

CDR3 loop: CSAGRDAGDTQYF. The CDR3 coding sequence is TGCAGCGCTGGAAGGGACGCCGGAGATACGCAGTATTTT. The chain uses TRBV29-1 and TRBJ2-3, with D perhaps TRBD1 or TRBD2 (5 bases each). Per the germline V gene, CDR1 is SQVTM and CDR2 is ANQGSEA. Deletions cut 7 bases from V and 5 bases from J, with 16 bases between. The CDR3 covers 13 residues.

This clonotype showed up many times. The V call is TRBV6-6, the J call TRBJ1-4, with 7 bases lining up with TRBD1. V lost 5 bases to trimming and J lost 7 bases; unmatched junction nucleotides: 16. This CDR3 is 17 amino acids long. Germline CDR1 reads MNHNY; CDR2 reads SVGAGI (reference sequence). DNA for the CDR3: TGTGCCAGCAGTCAGGGGGACGGACTAAGCGGGAGTGAAAAACTGTTTTTT. This encodes CASSQGDGLSGSEKLFF.

This sequence joins TRBV7-9 and TRBJ1-1, with a weak D call TRBD1 (6 bases). The CDR3 covers 18 residues. The V gene lost 1 base and the J gene lost 1 base, with 19 bases spanning the gap. Germline CDR1 and CDR2: SEHNR and FQNEAQ (reference sequence). The CDR3 sequence is CASSLGSGVSGSNTEAFF. CDR3 DNA: TGTGCCAGCAGCTTAGGATCAGGGGTTAGTGGTTCGAACACTGAAGCTTTCTTT.

This clonotype turned up a few times. This chain connects TRBV20-1 to TRBJ1-4; D is undetermined. The CDR3 contains 15 residues. V was trimmed by 1 base and J by 2 bases, leaving 11 bases between them. CDR1 is DFQATT, CDR2 SNEGSKA, per germline (reference sequence). The CDR3 region is CSARVGRPTNEKLFF. In nucleotides, the CDR3 is TGCAGTGCTAGAGTAGGACGACCGACTAATGAAAAACTGTTTTTT.

The gene calls are TRBV20-1 and TRBJ1-1; 7 positions match TRBD1. CDR3 length: 14 amino acids. CDR1 is DFQATT and CDR2 is SNEGSKA in the germline V gene (reference sequence). Germline trimming cut 4 bases from V and 3 bases from J; bases unmatched to any gene: 8. CDR3 bases: TGCAGTGCTATAACCGACAGGGTGGACACTGAAGCTTTCTTT. It codes for CSAITDRVDTEAFF.

This clonotype was picked up a small number of times. The chain recombines TRBV12-3 or TRBV12-4 with TRBJ1-6; D is unclear. Trimming took 2 bases from V and 5 from J, leaving 7 bases between them. This CDR3 is 14 amino acids long. CDR3 sequence (DNA): TGTGCCAGCAGTTTAAGGCAGGATAATTCACCCCTCCACTTT. Translation: CASSLRQDNSPLHF.

V and J are TRBV6-5 and TRBJ1-4; TRBD1 matches 12 bases. The length of the CDR3 is 17 residues. Unmatched junction bases numbered 7, after V lost 4 bases and J lost 4 bases. CDR1 is MNHEY, CDR2 SVGAGI, per germline. Here the CDR3 DNA reads TGTGCCAGCAGTTCTCGGGACAGGGGGCACTATAATGAAAAACTGTTTTTT. Amino acids: CASSSRDRGHYNEKLFF.

This chain joins TRBV14 and TRBJ2-5, with D unclear. V shed 0 bases and J shed 5 bases, with 13 bases lying between them. There are 15 residues in the CDR3. Germline V gives CDR1 SGHDN, CDR2 FVKESK. The CDR3 region is CASSQEYSFVETQYF. In DNA, the CDR3 is TGTGCCAGCAGCCAAGAGTACTCTTTTGTGGAGACCCAGTACTTC.

The chain links TRBV12-3 or TRBV12-4 to TRBJ2-1; 9 nucleotides align to TRBD2. This CDR3 contains 13 residues. Trimming took 6 bases from V and 9 from J; bases not matched to a gene: 6. For the CDR3, the DNA is TGTGCCAGCAGAGCGGGAGGTAAGAGTGAGCAGTTCTTC. Its protein is CASRAGGKSEQFF.

The CDR3 is CASRLQGAEETQYF. CDR3 nucleotide sequence: TGTGCCAGCAGGTTACAGGGGGCGGAAGAGACCCAGTACTTC. The chain employs TRBV6-6 and TRBJ2-5; the match to TRBD1 covers 9 bases. CDR1 and CDR2 (germline): MNHNY, SVGAGI (reference sequence). The CDR3 totals 14 residues. V dropped 6 bases and J dropped 3; count of bases not matched to a gene: 5.